Listed below are T cell receptor beta chains from one sample, sequenced in a study of human CD8 memory T cell subsets. TCRdb reprocessed the 5' RACE reads and stores each CDR3 protein as one record, lacking DNA. This table holds thousands of distinct CDR3 sequences. Sequencing was done on a sample of CD8+ T cells from PBMCs. Receptors originate from a human donor in good health. Both conserved end residues are part of each CDR3. Rows may omit the clone size; those that give it use once, few, many or a size class.

TRBV24-1	NA	TRBJ2-2	CATSDLPTSGTGELFF
TRBV5-6	medium-sized	TRBJ2-2	CASSSLLFRRLNTGELFF
TRBV27	medium-sized	TRBJ1-2	CASSLSGSSNYGYTF
TRBV11-2	NA	TRBJ2-7	CASSPWAGGVDEQYF
TRBV5-6	medium-sized	TRBJ2-7	CASSLWGAGEQYF
TRBV14	NA	TRBJ2-7	CASSYSGNYDEQYF
TRBV2	NA	TRBJ2-7	CASSEALAGGTYEQYF
TRBV6-4	NA	TRBJ2-1	CASSDQAHDEQFF
TRBV5-6	NA	TRBJ2-1	CASSLVGGLLEQFF
TRBV12-3/TRBV12-4	medium-sized	TRBJ2-7	CASNLLGQGEHEQYF
TRBV5-1	NA	TRBJ1-1	CASSKGGMNTEAFF
TRBV6-2/TRBV6-3	medium-sized	TRBJ1-2	CASSWTGTGGNYGYTF
TRBV5-1	NA	TRBJ2-7	CASSLQGRPYEQYF